A selection of T cell receptor beta chains follows, all from one sample in a study of T cell responses to AZD1222 COVID-19 vaccine. TCRdb keeps only in-frame clones here, not all; method: immunoSEQ multiplex PCR. The sample lists 140,000 to 150,000 clones, around nine tenths occurring once. Source: peripheral blood, taken on day 0 of AZD1222 vaccination. All receptors come from an adult in good health. CDR3s include the opening cysteine and the closing phenylalanine or tryptophan.

j_call | v_call | cdr3_aa
TRBJ2-7 | TRBV7-9 | CASSLVQGGTYEQYF
TRBJ2-6 | TRBV24-1 | CATSGISAGANVLTF
TRBJ2-2 | TRBV15 | CATSRMTGGTGELFF
TRBJ2-3 | TRBV28 | CASIEMGGTDTQYF
TRBJ1-5 | TRBV7-2 | CASSLSYGNQPQHF
TRBJ1-6 | TRBV14 | CASSPGQGHSPLHF
TRBJ2-7 | TRBV6-5 | CASSSSGVEQYF
TRBJ1-1 | TRBV19 | CASSTRQGKGFGLGGDTEAFF
TRBJ2-1 | TRBV2 | CASSEGWGVVKFF
TRBJ1-6 | TRBV6-1 | CASSDFTGGSSPLHF
TRBJ1-2 | TRBV20-1 | CSARAGGGYTF
TRBJ1-5 | TRBV6-5 | CASSNSGTGYYQPQHF
TRBJ2-2 | TRBV11-3 | CASSLRTGELFF
TRBJ2-3 | TRBV19 | CASSYLASGRDGAADTQYF
TRBJ1-1 | TRBV12-3/TRBV12-4 | CASSARGYAFF